This T cell receptor (beta chain) was recorded in a study of technical replicates of blood from a few donors. Data came from immunoSEQ multiplex PCR; TCRdb stores just in-frame clones and leaves some out. The sample yields 79,000 or so clones, 85% to 95% seen once. The origin of this receptor is a human donor in good health. Sequencing was done on a sample of T cells isolated from PBMCs.

CDR3 in amino acids: CASSLDRGYGYTF. The CDR3 DNA sequence: TGTGCCAGCAGCTTGGACAGGGGTTATGGCTACACCTTC. This chain joins TRBV11-3 and TRBJ1-2; 9 nucleotides agree with TRBD1. The CDR3 is made up of 13 amino acids. Trimming took 3 bases from V and 5 from J; bases not matched to a gene: 1. Germline assignment: CDR1 SGHNT and CDR2 YENEEA. Filled out from reference TRBV11-3 and TRBJ1-2, the complete variable domain reads EAGVVQSPRYKIIEKKQPVAFWCNPISGHNTLYWYLQNLGQGPELLIRYENEEAVDDSQLPKDRFSAERLKGVDSTLKIQPAELGDSAVYLCASSLDRGYGYTFGSGTRLTVV.